The 7 T cell receptor beta chains in this list originate from one sample, sequenced in a study of T-cell reconstitution after alpha-beta-depleted transplantation in children. Unique molecular identifiers featured in how the TCRbeta library was prepared. TCRdb reanalysed the PCR reads using MiXCR and keeps one entry per CDR3 protein. The sample carries around 450,000 distinct CDR3 sequences, 8% to 11% recorded once. The source material was PBMCs, sampled before TCRalphabeta/CD19-depleted stem cell transplant. These receptors were collected from a child aged 2 to 10 with inherited bone marrow failure, due to receive a stem cell transplant.

This clonotype was detected a few times. The gene calls are TRBV29-1 and TRBJ2-7; TRBD2 agrees at 12 bases. The V gene end was trimmed by 6 bases and the J gene end by 7 bases; junction bases not matched to a gene: 10. Germline CDR1 reads SQVTM; CDR2 reads ANQGSEA. The CDR3 loop spans 14 amino acids. CDR3 region: CSVELAGGLDEQYF. CDR3 bases: TGCAGCGTAGAGCTAGCGGGAGGGCTCGATGAGCAGTACTTC.

In this sample, this clonotype turned up many times. The chain couples TRBV5-1 to TRBJ2-1; TRBD1 is a possible D gene (7 bases). V lost 0 bases and J 3 bases, leaving 13 bases between the germline ends. The V gene's germline CDR1 is SGHRS and CDR2 YFSETQ. There are 16 residues in the CDR3. The CDR3 nucleotides are TGCGCCAGCAGCTTGGTGGAGGGGGCGGTCTACAATGAGCAGTTCTTC. It encodes CASSLVEGAVYNEQFF. The variable domain in full, with the rest retrieved from reference TRBV5-1 and TRBJ2-1, is KAGVTQTPRYLIKTRGQQVTLSCSPISGHRSVSWYQQTPGQGLQFLFEYFSETQRNKGNFPGRFSGRQFSNSRSEMNVSTLELGDSALYLCASSLVEGAVYNEQFFGPGTRLTVL.

In this sample, this clonotype turned up many times. The chain couples TRBV12-3 or TRBV12-4 to TRBJ2-3; D unclear. V lost 6 bases and J lost 3, with 7 bases in between. This CDR3 is built from 12 residues. In DNA form, the CDR3 reads TGTGCCAGCAGATTTCATACAGATACGCAGTATTTT. As protein: CASRFHTDTQYF.

The table lists this clonotype with many counts. V and J are TRBV10-3 and TRBJ2-1; 10 bases map to TRBD2. Trimming took 2 bases from V and 8 from J; bases not matched to a gene: 3. Germline loops: CDR1 ENHRY, CDR2 SYGVKD. CDR3 length: 14 amino acids. The CDR3 loop reads CAISERTSGYEQFF. CDR3 bases: TGTGCCATCAGTGAGCGGACTAGCGGTTATGAGCAGTTCTTC.

The chain has TRBV12-3 or TRBV12-4 and TRBJ2-3, with 8 bases identical to TRBD2. With V trimmed by 5 bases and J by 4 bases, 8 bases remained unmatched. CDR3 length: 15 amino acids. The CDR3 region has the DNA TGTGCCAGCAGTCTACGGACTAGCTGGGCAGATACGCAGTATTTT. Protein: CASSLRTSWADTQYF.

The chain uses TRBV5-6 and TRBJ2-7; tentative D call: TRBD1 (5 bases). The CDR3 is 15 residues long. The V gene lost 1 base and the J gene lost 5 bases, with 16 bases spanning the gap. Per the germline V gene, CDR1 is SGHDT and CDR2 is YYEEEE. CDR3 sequence (DNA): TGTGCCAGCAGCTTGAGACCTAGGGGCCCCAACGAGCAGTACTTC. As protein: CASSLRPRGPNEQYF.

This clonotype was seen ten or more times. The gene calls are TRBV7-9 and TRBJ2-7, with 8 bases identical to TRBD2. The V and J ends lost 5 bases and 2 bases, in that order; junction bases with no gene match: 8. The CDR3 spans 15 residues. Germline CDR1 and CDR2: SEHNR and FQNEAQ (reference sequence). This CDR3 reads CASSVSSGAPYEQYF. The CDR3 region has the DNA TGTGCCAGCAGCGTCAGTAGCGGGGCTCCCTACGAGCAGTACTTC.